Sequencing of this T cell receptor (beta chain) was carried out in a study of T cell repertoires in cytomegalovirus infection. About the study: Alongside well-studied HLA-B-restricted CMV epitopes, recently identified HLA-C-restricted CMV epitopes were also used. Both a matching HLA type and CMV infection were indicated by public TCR beta signatures.

Points from the study as a whole: Identification of carriers of CMV plus the relevant HLA was achieved through cumulative public TCR beta family frequency. It was HLA-C-restricted CMV-specific TCR beta clonotypes that dominated the response ex vivo.

A few counts support this clonotype. Antigen: not known. Germline V gene sequence: CDR1 MGHRA, CDR2 YSYEKL. J lost 0 bases, V lost 3 bases, and 4 bases had no gene match. This CDR3 has 16 residues. Via MiXCR, TCRdb re-called the reads, giving one row per CDR3 protein. The sample yields around 900,000 distinct CDR3 sequences, around 30% seen once. Sequences were derived from cultured CD8+ T cells from PBMCs, sampled from culture after CMV antigen stimulation. This TCR was recovered from a human donor in good health (CMV status not recorded). Some clones in this sample may be carry-over from other donors' samples. The rearrangement joins TRBV4-1 to TRBJ1-1; TRBD1 agrees at 10 bases. In nucleotides, the CDR3 is TGCGCCAGCAGCCATCGACAGGGGGCCATGAACACTGAAGCTTTCTTT. It yields the protein CASSHRQGAMNTEAFF.